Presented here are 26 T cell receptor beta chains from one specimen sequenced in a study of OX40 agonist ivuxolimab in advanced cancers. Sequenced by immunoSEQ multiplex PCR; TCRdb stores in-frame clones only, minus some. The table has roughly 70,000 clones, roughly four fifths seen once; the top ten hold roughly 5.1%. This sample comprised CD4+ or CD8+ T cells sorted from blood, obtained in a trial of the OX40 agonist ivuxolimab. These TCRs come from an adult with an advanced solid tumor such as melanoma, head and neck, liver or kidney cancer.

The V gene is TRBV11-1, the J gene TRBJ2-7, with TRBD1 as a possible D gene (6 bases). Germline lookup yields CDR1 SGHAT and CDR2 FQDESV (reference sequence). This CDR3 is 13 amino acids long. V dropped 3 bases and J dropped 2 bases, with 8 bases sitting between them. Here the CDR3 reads CASSFGQTYEQYF. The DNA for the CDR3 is TGTGCCAGCAGCTTTGGACAGACCTACGAGCAGTACTTC.

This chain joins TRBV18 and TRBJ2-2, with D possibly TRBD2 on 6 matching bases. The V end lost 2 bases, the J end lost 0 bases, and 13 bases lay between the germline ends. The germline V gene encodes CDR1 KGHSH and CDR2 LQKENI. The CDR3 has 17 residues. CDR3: CASSPKVIAANTGELFF. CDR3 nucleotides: TGTGCCAGCTCACCAAAGGTGATAGCGGCGAACACCGGGGAGCTGTTTTTT.

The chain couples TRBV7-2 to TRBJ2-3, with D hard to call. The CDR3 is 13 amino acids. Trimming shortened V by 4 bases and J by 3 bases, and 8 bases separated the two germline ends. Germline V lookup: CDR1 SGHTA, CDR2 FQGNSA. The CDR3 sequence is CASSSPETDTQYF. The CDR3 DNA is TGTGCCAGCAGCTCCCCCGAGACAGATACGCAGTATTTT.

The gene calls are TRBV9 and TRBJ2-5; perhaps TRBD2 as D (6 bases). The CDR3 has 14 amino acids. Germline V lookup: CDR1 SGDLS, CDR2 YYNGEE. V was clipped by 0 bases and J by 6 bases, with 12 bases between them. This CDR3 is CASSVGGVEQTQYF. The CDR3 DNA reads TGTGCCAGCAGCGTAGGCGGGGTTGAGCAGACCCAGTACTTC.

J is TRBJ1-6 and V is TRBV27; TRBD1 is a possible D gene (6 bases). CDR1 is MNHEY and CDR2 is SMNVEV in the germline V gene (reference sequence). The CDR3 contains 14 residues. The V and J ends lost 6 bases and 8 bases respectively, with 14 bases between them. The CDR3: CASSPGGSDSPLHF. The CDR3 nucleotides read TGTGCCAGCAGCCCGGGGGGCAGTGATTCACCCCTCCACTTT.

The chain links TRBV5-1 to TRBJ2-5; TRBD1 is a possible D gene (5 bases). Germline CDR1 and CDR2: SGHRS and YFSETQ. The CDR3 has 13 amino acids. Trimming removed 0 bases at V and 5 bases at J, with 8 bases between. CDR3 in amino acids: CASSLGAGETQYF. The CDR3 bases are TGCGCCAGCAGCTTGGGGGCAGGGGAGACCCAGTACTTC.

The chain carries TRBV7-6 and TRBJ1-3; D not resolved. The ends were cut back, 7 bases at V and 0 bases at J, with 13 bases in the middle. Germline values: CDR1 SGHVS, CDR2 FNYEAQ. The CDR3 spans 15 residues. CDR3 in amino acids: CASTTRPFSGNTIYF. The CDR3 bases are TGTGCCAGCACCACCCGGCCCTTCTCTGGAAACACCATATATTTT.

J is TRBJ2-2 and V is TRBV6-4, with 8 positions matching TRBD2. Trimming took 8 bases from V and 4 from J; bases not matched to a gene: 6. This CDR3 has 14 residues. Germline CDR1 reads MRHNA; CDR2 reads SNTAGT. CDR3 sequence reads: CASRGLAATGELFF. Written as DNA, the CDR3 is TGTGCCAGCCGTGGACTAGCAGCCACCGGGGAGCTGTTTTTT.

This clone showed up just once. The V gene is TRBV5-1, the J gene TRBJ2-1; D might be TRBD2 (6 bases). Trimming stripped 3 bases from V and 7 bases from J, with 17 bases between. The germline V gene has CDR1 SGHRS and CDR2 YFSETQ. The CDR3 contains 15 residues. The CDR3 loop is CASSSGGTPWNEQFF. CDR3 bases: TGCGCCAGCAGCTCTGGAGGGACCCCATGGAATGAGCAGTTCTTC. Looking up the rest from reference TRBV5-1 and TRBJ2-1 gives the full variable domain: KAGVTQTPRYLIKTRGQQVTLSCSPISGHRSVSWYQQTPGQGLQFLFEYFSETQRNKGNFPGRFSGRQFSNSRSEMNVSTLELGDSALYLCASSSGGTPWNEQFFGPGTRLTVL.

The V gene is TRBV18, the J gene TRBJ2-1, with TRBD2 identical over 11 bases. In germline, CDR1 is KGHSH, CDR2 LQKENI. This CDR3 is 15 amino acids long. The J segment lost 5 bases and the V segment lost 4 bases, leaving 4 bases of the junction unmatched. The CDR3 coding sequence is TGTGCCAGCTCACTAACTAGCGGGAGAGACAATGAGCAGTTCTTC. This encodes CASSLTSGRDNEQFF.

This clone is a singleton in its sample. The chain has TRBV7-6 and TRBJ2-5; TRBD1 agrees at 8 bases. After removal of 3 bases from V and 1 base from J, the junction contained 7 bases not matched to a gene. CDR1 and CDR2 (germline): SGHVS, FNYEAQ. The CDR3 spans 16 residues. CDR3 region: CASSLGTGIAQETQYF. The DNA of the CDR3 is TGTGCCAGCAGCTTGGGGACAGGCATAGCCCAAGAGACCCAGTACTTC.

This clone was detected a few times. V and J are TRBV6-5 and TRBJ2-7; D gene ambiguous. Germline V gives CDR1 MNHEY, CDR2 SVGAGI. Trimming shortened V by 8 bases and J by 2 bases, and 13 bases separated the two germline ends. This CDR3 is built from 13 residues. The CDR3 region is CASRLGGPYEQYF. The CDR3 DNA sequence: TGTGCCAGCCGCCTGGGTGGGCCCTACGAGCAGTACTTC.

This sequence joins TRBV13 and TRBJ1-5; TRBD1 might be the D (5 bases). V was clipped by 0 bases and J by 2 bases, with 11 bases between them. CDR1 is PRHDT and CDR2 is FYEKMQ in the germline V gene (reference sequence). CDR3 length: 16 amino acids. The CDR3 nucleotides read TGTGCCAGCAGCTTAGGCCTAGGGGACGGCAATCAGCCCCAGCATTTT. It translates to CASSLGLGDGNQPQHF.

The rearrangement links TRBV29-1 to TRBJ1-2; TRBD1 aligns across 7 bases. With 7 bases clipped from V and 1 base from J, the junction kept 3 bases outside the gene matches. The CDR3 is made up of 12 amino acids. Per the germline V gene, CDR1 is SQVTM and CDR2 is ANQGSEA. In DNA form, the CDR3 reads TGCAGCGCCGGGGACAGTAACTATGGCTACACCTTC. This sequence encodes CSAGDSNYGYTF.

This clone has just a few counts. DNA of the CDR3: TGTGCCAGCAGCGTAGCTGGTACAGCCAATCAGCCCCAGCATTTT. This gives the protein CASSVAGTANQPQHF. The chain uses TRBV9 and TRBJ1-5; D not resolved. The length of the CDR3 is 15 residues. Between the trimmed V and J ends, which lost 0 bases and 3 bases, there was a span of 10 bases. Germline CDR1 reads SGDLS; CDR2 reads YYNGEE.

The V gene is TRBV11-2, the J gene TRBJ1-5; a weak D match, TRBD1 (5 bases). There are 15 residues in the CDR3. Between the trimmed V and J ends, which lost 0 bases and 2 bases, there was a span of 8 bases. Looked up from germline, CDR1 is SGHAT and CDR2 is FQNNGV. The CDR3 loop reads CASSLDRVGNQPQHF. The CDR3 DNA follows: TGTGCCAGCAGCTTAGACAGGGTGGGCAATCAGCCCCAGCATTTT. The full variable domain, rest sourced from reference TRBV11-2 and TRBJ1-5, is EAGVAQSPRYKIIEKRQSVAFWCNPISGHATLYWYQQILGQGPKLLIQFQNNGVVDDSQLPKDRFSAERLKGVDSTLKIQPAKLEDSAVYLCASSLDRVGNQPQHFGDGTRLSIL.

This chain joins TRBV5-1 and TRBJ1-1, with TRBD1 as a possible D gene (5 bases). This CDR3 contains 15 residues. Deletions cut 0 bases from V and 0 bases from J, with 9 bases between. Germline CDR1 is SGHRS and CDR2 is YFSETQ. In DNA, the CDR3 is TGCGCCAGCAGCTTGGGGGACCGTATGAACACTGAAGCTTTCTTT. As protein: CASSLGDRMNTEAFF.

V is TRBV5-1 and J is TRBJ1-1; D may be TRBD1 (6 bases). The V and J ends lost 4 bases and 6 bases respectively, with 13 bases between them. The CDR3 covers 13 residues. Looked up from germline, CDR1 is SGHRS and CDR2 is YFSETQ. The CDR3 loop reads CASSPWEGAEAFF. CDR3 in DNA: TGCGCCAGCAGCCCTTGGGAGGGGGCTGAAGCTTTCTTT.

CDR3 in amino acids: CASSQVAGGPYEQFF. CDR3 in DNA: TGCGCCAGCAGCCAAGTAGCGGGGGGGCCCTATGAGCAGTTCTTC. The rearrangement joins TRBV4-1 to TRBJ2-1; 11 nucleotides agree with TRBD2. There are 15 residues in the CDR3. The germline V gene has CDR1 MGHRA and CDR2 YSYEKL. With V trimmed by 1 base and J by 8 bases, 4 bases remained unmatched.

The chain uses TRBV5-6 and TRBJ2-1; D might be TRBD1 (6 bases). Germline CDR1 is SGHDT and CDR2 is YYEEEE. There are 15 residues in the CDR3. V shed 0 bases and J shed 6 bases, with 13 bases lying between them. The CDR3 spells CASSLAGTLINEQFF. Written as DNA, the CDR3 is TGTGCCAGCAGCTTGGCCGGGACACTTATCAATGAGCAGTTCTTC.

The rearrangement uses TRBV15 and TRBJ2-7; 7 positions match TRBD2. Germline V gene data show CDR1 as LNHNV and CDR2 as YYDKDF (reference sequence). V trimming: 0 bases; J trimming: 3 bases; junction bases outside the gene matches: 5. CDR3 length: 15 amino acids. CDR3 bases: TGTGCCACCAGCAGAGATCCCCAGCGGGACTACGAGCAGTACTTC. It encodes CATSRDPQRDYEQYF.

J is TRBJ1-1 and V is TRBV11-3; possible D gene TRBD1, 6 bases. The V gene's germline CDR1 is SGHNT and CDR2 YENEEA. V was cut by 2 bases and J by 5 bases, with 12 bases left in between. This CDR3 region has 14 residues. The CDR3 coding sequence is TGTGCCAGCAGCTTAAGGGGGGCAGAGACTGAAGCTTTCTTT. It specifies CASSLRGAETEAFF. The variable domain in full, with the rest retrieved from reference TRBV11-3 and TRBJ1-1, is EAGVVQSPRYKIIEKKQPVAFWCNPISGHNTLYWYLQNLGQGPELLIRYENEEAVDDSQLPKDRFSAERLKGVDSTLKIQPAELGDSAVYLCASSLRGAETEAFFGQGTRLTVV.

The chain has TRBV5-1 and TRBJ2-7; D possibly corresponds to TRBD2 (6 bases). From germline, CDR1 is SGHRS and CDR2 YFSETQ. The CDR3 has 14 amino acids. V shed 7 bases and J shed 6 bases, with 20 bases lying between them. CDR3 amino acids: CASEEGSGGSEQYF. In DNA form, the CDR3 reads TGCGCCAGCGAGGAGGGCTCCGGAGGATCCGAGCAGTACTTC.

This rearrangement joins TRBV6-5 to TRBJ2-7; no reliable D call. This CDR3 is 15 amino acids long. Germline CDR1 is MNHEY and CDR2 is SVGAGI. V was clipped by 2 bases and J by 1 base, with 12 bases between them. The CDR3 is CASSYAAGPSYEQYF. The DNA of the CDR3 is TGTGCCAGCAGTTACGCCGCAGGTCCTTCCTACGAGCAGTACTTC.

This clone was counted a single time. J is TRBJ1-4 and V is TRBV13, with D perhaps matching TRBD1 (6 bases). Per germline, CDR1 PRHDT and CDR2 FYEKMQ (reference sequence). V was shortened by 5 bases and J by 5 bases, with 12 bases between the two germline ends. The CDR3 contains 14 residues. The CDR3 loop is CASSLLQGNEKLFF. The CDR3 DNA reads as TGTGCCAGCAGCCTTTTACAGGGAAATGAAAAACTGTTTTTT. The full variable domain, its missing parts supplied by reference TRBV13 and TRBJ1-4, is AAGVIQSPRHLIKEKRETATLKCYPIPRHDTVYWYQQGPGQDPQFLISFYEKMQSDKGSIPDRFSAQQFSDYHSELNMSSLELGDSALYFCASSLLQGNEKLFFGSGTQLSVL.

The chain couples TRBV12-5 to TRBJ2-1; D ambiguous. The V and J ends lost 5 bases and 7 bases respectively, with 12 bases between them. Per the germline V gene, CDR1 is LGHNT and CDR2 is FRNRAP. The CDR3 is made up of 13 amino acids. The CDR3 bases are TGTGCTAGTGGTGTCTTCTCTAGTAATGAGCAGTTCTTC. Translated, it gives CASGVFSSNEQFF.